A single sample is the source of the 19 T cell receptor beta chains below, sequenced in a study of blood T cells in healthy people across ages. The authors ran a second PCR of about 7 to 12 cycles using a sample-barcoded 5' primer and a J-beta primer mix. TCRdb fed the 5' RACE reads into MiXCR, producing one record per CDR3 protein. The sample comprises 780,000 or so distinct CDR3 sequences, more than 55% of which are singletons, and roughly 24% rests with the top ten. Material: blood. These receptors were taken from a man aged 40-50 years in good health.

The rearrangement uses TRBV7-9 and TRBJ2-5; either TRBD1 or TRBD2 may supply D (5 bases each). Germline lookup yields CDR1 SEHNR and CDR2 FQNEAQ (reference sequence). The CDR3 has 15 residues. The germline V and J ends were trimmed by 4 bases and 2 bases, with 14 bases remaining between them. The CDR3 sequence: CASSSGDGEQETQYF. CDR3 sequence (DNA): TGTGCCAGCAGCTCTGGGGACGGGGAGCAAGAGACCCAGTACTTC.

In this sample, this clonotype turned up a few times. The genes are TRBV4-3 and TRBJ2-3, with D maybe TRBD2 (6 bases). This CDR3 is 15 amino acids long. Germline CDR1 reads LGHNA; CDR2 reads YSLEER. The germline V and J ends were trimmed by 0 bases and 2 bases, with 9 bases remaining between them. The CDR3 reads CASSQEWRDTDTQYF. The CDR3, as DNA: TGCGCCAGCAGCCAAGAGTGGCGGGACACAGATACGCAGTATTTT.

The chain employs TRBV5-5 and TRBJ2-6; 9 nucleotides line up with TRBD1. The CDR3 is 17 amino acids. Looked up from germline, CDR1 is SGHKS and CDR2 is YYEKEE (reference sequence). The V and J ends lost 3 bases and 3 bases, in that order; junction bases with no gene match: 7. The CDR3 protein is CASSYTGGAGGANVLTF. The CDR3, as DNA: TGTGCCAGCAGCTACACAGGGGGCGCGGGTGGGGCCAACGTCCTGACTTTC.

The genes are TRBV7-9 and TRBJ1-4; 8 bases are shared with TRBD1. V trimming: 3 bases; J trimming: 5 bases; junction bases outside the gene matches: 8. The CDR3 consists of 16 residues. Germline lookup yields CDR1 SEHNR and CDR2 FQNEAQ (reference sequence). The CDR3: CASSFQETGENEKLFF. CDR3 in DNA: TGTGCCAGCAGCTTCCAGGAGACAGGGGAGAATGAAAAACTGTTTTTT.

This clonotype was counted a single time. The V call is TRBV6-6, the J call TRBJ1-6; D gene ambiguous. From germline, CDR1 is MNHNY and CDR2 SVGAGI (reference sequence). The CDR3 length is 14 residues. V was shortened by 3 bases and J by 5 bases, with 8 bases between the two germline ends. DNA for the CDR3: TGTGCCAGCAGTTATGTACACGATAATTCACCCCTCCACTTT. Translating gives CASSYVHDNSPLHF.

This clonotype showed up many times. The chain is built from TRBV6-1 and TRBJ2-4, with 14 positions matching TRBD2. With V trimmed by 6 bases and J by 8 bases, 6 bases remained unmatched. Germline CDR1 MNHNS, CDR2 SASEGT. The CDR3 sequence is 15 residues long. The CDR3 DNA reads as TGTGCCAGCAGCCTCGGGACTAGCGGGGGTGACATTCAGTACTTC. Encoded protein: CASSLGTSGGDIQYF.

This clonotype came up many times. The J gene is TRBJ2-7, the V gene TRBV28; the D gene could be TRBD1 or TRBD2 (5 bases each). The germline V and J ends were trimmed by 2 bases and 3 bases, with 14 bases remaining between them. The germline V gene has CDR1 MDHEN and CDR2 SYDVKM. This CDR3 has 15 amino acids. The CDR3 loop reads CASSLKRDGRYEQYF. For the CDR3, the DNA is TGTGCCAGCAGTTTAAAGAGGGACGGGCGCTACGAGCAGTACTTC.

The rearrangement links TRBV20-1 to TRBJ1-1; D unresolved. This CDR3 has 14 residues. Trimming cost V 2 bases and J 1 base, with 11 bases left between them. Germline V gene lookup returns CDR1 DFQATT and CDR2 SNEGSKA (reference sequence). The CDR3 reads CSARKGSPNTEAFF. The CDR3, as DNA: TGCAGTGCTAGAAAGGGTAGCCCGAACACTGAAGCTTTCTTT.

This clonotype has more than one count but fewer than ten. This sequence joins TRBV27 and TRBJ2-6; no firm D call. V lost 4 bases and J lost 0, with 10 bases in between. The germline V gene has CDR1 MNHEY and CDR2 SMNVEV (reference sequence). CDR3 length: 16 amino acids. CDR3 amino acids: CASSSPLASGANVLTF. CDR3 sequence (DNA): TGTGCCAGCAGTTCTCCGTTGGCCTCTGGGGCCAACGTCCTGACTTTC.

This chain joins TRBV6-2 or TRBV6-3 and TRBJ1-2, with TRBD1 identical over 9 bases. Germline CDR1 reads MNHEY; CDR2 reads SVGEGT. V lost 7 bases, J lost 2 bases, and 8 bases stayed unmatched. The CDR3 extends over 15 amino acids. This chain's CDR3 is CASTTGTGRNYGYTF. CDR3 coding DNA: TGTGCCAGCACCACCGGGACAGGGCGGAACTATGGCTACACCTTC.

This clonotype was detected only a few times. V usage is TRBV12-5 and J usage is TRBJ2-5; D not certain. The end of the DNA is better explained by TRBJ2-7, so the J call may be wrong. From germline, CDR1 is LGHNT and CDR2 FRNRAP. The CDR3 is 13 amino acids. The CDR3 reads CASGLGLGSEQYF. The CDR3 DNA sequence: TGTGCTAGTGGTTTGGGACTCGGTAGCGAGCAGTACTTC.

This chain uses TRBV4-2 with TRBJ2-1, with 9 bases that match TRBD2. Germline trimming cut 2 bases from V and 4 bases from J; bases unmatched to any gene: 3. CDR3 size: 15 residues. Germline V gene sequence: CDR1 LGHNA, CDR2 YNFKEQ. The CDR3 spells CASSQPTSGYNEQFF. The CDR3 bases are TGTGCCAGCAGCCAACCGACTAGCGGTTACAATGAGCAGTTCTTC.

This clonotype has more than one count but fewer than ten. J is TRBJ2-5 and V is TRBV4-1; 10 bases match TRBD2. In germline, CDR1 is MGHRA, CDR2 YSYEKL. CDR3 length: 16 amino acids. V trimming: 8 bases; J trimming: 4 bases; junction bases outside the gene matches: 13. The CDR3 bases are TGCGCCAGCGGACCGACTAGCGGGTCGGAAGCAGAGACCCAGTACTTC. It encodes CASGPTSGSEAETQYF.

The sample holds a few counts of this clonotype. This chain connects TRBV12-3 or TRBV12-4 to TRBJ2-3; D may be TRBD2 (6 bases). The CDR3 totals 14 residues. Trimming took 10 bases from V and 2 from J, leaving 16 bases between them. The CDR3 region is CATRGTTNTDTQYF. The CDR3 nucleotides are TGTGCCACACGCGGGACGACGAACACAGATACGCAGTATTTT.

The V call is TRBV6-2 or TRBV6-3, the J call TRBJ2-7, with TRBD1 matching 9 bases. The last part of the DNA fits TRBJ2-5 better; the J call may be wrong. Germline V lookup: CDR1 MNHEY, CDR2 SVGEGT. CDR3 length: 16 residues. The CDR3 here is CASSYSAGTGRETQYF. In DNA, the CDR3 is TGTGCCAGCAGTTACTCGGCCGGGACAGGGAGAGAGACCCAGTACTTC.

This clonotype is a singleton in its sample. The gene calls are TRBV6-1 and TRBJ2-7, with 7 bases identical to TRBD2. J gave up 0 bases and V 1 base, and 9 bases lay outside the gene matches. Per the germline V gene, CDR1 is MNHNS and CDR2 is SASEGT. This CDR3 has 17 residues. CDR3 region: CASSEGAGAPISYEQYF. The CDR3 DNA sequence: TGTGCCAGCAGTGAAGGCGCGGGAGCTCCCATCTCCTACGAGCAGTACTTC.

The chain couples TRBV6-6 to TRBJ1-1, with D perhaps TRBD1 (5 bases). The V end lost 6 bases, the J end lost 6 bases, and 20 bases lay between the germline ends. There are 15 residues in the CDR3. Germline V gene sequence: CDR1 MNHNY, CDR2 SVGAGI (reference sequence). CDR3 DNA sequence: TGTGCCAGCAGCCTCACAGGCCTCCTAAGCGCTGAAGCTTTCTTT. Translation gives CASSLTGLLSAEAFF.

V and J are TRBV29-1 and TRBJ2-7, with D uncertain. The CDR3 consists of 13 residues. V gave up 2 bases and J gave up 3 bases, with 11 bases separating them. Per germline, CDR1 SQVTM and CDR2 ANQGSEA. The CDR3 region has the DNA TGCAGCGTTGAAACCGTAGAGAGCTACGAGCAGTACTTC. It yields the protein CSVETVESYEQYF.

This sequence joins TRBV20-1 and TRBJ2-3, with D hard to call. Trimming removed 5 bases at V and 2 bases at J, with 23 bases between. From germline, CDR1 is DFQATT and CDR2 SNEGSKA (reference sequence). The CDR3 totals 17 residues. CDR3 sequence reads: CSAVTSEARGLTDTQYF. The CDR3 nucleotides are TGCAGTGCTGTAACTTCCGAGGCCCGCGGCCTCACAGATACGCAGTATTTT.